A selection of T cell receptor beta chains follows, all from one sample in a study of cytomegalovirus exposure and HLA in healthy donors. Profiled with immunoSEQ multiplex PCR; TCRdb holds only in-frame clones, not every one. The sample lists about 160,000 clones, over 70% occurring once. The sequencing sample was made of PBMCs. These receptors originate from a woman between 50 and 59 years old in good health and CMV-seropositive. The CDR3 runs from the conserved cysteine through the conserved F or W. A D gene is named only where the DNA matches it firmly. The size field is filled for only some rows; it gives once, few, many or a size class.

D gene | J gene | V gene | clone size | CDR3 protein | CDR3 DNA
- | TRBJ2-5 | TRBV5-1 | once | CASSLEYQETQYF | TGCGCCAGCAGCCTCGAGTACCAAGAGACCCAGTACTTC
TRBD2 | TRBJ2-2 | TRBV9 | - | CASSGGSGATGELFF | TGTGCCAGCAGCGGAGGTAGCGGGGCCACCGGGGAGCTGTTTTTT
TRBD2 | TRBJ2-2 | TRBV9 | - | CASSPHGGAGTGELFF | TGTGCCAGCAGCCCTCACGGGGGGGCGGGTACCGGGGAGCTGTTTTTT
TRBD1 | TRBJ2-7 | TRBV29-1 | - | CSATGTGGSYEQYF | TGCAGCGCTACCGGGACAGGGGGATCCTACGAGCAGTACTTC
- | TRBJ1-6 | TRBV5-1 | - | CASSLANQGGYSPLHF | TGCGCCAGCAGCTTGGCCAACCAGGGAGGATATTCACCCCTCCACTTT
TRBD1 | TRBJ1-6 | TRBV4-1 | - | CASSRSGQGRNSPLHF | TGCGCCAGCAGCCGCTCGGGACAGGGACGTAATTCACCCCTCCACTTT
- | TRBJ2-5 | TRBV2 | - | CASSERWETQYF | TGTGCCAGCAGTGAACGGTGGGAGACCCAGTACTTC
- | TRBJ2-3 | TRBV5-6 | - | CASSFDMGLDTQYF | TGTGCCAGCAGCTTCGATATGGGGCTGGATACGCAGTATTTT
TRBD1 | TRBJ2-2 | TRBV6-1 | few | CASSEQGVKNGELFF | TGTGCCAGCTCTGAACAGGGGGTAAAAAACGGGGAGCTGTTTTTT
TRBD1 | TRBJ2-7 | TRBV4-1 | - | CASSQERGRYEQYF | TGCGCCAGCAGCCAAGAGAGGGGGCGGTACGAGCAGTACTTC
- | TRBJ2-7 | TRBV14 | - | CASSSNYEQYF | TGTGCCAGCAGCTCAAACTACGAGCAGTACTTC
- | TRBJ2-2 | TRBV11-2 | - | CASSLARDGELFF | TGTGCCAGCAGCTTAGCCAGGGACGGGGAGCTGTTTTTT
- | TRBJ2-7 | TRBV5-4 | - | CASSSGVGGYEQYF | TGTGCCAGCAGCTCCGGGGTCGGGGGATACGAGCAGTACTTC
- | TRBJ2-7 | TRBV7-8 | - | CASSPPLRIRHEQYF | TGTGCCAGCAGCCCCCCCTTGAGGATACGGCACGAGCAGTACTTC
TRBD2 | TRBJ2-7 | TRBV29-1 | once | CSGCGGSNEQYF | TGCAGCGGATGCGGGGGGAGCAACGAGCAGTACTTC
TRBD1 | TRBJ1-6 | TRBV18 | - | CASSLDRGMNSPLHF | TGTGCCAGCTCACTCGACAGGGGAATGAATTCCCCCCTCCACTTT
- | TRBJ1-5 | TRBV5-1 | - | CASSLALNQPQHF | TGCGCCAGCAGCTTGGCACTCAATCAGCCCCAGCATTTT
TRBD1 | TRBJ1-6 | TRBV5-1 | - | CASSVEQGAMSPLHF | TGCGCCAGCAGCGTTGAACAGGGGGCTATGTCACCCCTCCACTTT
TRBD1 | TRBJ2-3 | TRBV7-8 | - | CASSPRDRGGTDTQYF | TGTGCCAGCAGCCCCAGGGACAGGGGGGGCACAGATACGCAGTATTTT
TRBD1 | TRBJ1-5 | TRBV6-1 | - | CASSVGQGAMSNQPQHF | TGTGCCAGCAGTGTTGGACAGGGGGCGATGAGCAATCAGCCCCAGCATTTT
TRBD1 | TRBJ1-4 | TRBV30 | - | CAWSEGTATNEKLFF | TGTGCCTGGAGTGAGGGGACAGCAACTAATGAAAAACTGTTTTTT